The T cell receptor beta chain described here comes from a study of shared clonotypes between healthy human individuals. CD45RO-negative cells were positively selected for CCR7, leaving out terminally differentiated effector memory CD45RA+ cells. This CDR3 comprises 17 residues. The germline V gene has CDR1 LNHNV and CDR2 YYDKDF (reference sequence). The V and J ends lost 3 bases and 1 base respectively, with 19 bases between them. To note about this clone: Its antigen is as yet unknown.

The study's findings and limits: Among donors, sharing of clonotypes was expected to be affected by sequencing depth.

Sorted-subset replicate PCR reactions contained 150 to 200 ng DNA, corresponding to roughly 29,000 T cell genomes. The method was immunoSEQ multiplex PCR; TCRdb's version includes in-frame clones alone and lacks a portion of them. This sample yields about 2 million clones, of which over 85% are seen a single time; 0.85% to 1.2% belongs to the top ten. This receptor was taken from a man younger than 35 in good health. The sample taken for sequencing was naive CD8+ T cells sorted from blood. The chain links TRBV15 to TRBJ2-7; tentative D call: TRBD1 (6 bases). In DNA form, the CDR3 reads TGTGCCACCAGCAGCCCGGGTGAGGGGGTAGGATCCTACGAGCAGTACTTC. Protein product: CATSSPGEGVGSYEQYF. Full variable domain (remainder filled in from reference TRBV15 and TRBJ2-7): DAMVIQNPRYQVTQFGKPVTLSCSQTLNHNVMYWYQQKSSQAPKLLFHYYDKDFNNEADTPDNFQSRRPNTSFCFLDIRSPGLGDTAMYLCATSSPGEGVGSYEQYFGPGTRLTVT.